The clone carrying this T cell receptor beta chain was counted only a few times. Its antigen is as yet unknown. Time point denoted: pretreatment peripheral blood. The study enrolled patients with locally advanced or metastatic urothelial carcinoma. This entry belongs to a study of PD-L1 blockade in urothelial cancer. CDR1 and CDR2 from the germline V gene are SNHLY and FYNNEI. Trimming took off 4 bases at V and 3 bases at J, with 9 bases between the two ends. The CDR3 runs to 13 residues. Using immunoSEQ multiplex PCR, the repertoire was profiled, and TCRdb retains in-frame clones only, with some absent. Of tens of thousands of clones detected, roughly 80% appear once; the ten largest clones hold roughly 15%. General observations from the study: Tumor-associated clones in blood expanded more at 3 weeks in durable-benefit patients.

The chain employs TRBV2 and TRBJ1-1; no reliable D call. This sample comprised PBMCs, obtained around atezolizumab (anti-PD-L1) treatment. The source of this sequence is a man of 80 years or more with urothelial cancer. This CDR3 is CASSVQVYTEAFF. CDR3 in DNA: TGTGCCAGCAGTGTTCAGGTTTACACTGAAGCTTTCTTT.